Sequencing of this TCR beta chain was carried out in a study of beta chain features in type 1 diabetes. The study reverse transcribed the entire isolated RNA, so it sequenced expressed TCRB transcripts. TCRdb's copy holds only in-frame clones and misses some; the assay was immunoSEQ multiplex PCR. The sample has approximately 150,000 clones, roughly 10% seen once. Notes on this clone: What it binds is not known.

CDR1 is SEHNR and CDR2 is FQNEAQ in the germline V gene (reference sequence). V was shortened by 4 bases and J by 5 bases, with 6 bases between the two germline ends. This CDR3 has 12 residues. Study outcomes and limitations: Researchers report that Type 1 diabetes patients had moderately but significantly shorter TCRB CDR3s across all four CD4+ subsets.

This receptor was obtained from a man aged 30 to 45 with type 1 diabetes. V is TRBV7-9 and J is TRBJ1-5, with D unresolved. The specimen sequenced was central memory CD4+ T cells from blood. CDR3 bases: TGTGCCAGCAGCTATAGAGATCAGCCCCAGCATTTT. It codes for CASSYRDQPQHF.